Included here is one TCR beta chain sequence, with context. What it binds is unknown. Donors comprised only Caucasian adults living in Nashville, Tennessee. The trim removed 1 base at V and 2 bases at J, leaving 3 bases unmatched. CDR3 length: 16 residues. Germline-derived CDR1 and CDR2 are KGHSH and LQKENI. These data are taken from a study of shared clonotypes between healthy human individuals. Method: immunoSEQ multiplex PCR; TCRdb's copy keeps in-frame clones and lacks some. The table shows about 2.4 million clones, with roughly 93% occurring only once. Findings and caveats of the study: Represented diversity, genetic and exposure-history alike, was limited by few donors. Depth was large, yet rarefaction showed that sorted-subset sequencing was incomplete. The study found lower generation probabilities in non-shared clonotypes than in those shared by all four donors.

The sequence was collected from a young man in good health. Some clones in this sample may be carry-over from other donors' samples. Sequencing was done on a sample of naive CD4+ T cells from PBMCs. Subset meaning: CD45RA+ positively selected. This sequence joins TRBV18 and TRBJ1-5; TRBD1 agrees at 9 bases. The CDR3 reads CASSPRGTGRNQPQHF. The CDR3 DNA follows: TGTGCCAGCTCACCACGGGGGACAGGGCGCAATCAGCCCCAGCATTTT.